These 24 T cell receptor beta chains were sequenced from one sample in a study of naive and memory T cell subsets. Both TRBC1 and TRBC2 were covered by a beta constant-region primer of two equimolar oligonucleotides. Nested alpha and beta constant-region primers with the SP2 primer drove four PCR rounds on ligated cDNA. TCRdb re-derived calls from the UMI-ligation and nested PCR reads in MiXCR, one entry per CDR3 protein. The data contain roughly 100,000 distinct CDR3 sequences, approximately 14% of them singletons. For these TCRs, the target antigens are not known. General study results and limits: Naive repertoires, especially CD8, held a few larger clonotypes, possibly memory cells re-expressing CD45RA.

The specimen sequenced was naive CD8+ T cells from blood. These receptors all stem from a human donor in good health.

This clonotype has ten or more counts. The rearrangement uses TRBV28 and TRBJ2-7; the match to TRBD1 covers 10 bases. CDR3 length: 13 amino acids. The germline gives CDR1 MDHEN, CDR2 SYDVKM. J gave up 2 bases and V 6 bases, and 1 base lay outside the gene matches. The CDR3 DNA reads TGTGCCAGCAGGGGACAGGGGCCCTACGAGCAGTACTTC. This translates into CASRGQGPYEQYF.

This clonotype came up a few times. The V gene is TRBV6-2 or TRBV6-3, the J gene TRBJ2-7; D remains ambiguous. The CDR3 runs 14 residues. Germline values: CDR1 MNHEY, CDR2 SVGEGT. V lost 3 bases and J lost 7, with 16 bases in between. The CDR3 spells CASSYRLVIHEQYF. For the CDR3, the DNA is TGTGCCAGCAGTTATCGGCTTGTCATCCATGAGCAGTACTTC.

This clonotype was seen a few times. The gene calls are TRBV27 and TRBJ2-3, with D hard to call. The CDR3 extends over 13 amino acids. The germline V and J ends were trimmed by 6 bases and 0 bases, with 7 bases remaining between them. Germline V gives CDR1 MNHEY, CDR2 SMNVEV (reference sequence). The CDR3 spells CASSRASTDTQYF. DNA for the CDR3: TGTGCCAGCAGCCGGGCTAGCACAGATACGCAGTATTTT.

This clonotype was found a few times. The chain joins TRBV5-1 to TRBJ2-1, with D possibly TRBD1 on 6 matching bases. This CDR3 has 15 amino acids. Germline CDR1 and CDR2: SGHRS and YFSETQ. Trimming shortened V by 0 bases and J by 2 bases, and 9 bases separated the two germline ends. The CDR3 protein is CASSLARGPYNEQFF. Here the CDR3 DNA reads TGCGCCAGCAGCTTGGCCAGGGGCCCCTACAATGAGCAGTTCTTC.

J is TRBJ1-2 and V is TRBV27; the match to TRBD1 covers 7 bases. The V gene end was trimmed by 4 bases and the J gene end by 0 bases; junction bases not matched to a gene: 5. This CDR3 comprises 15 residues. Germline CDR1 MNHEY, CDR2 SMNVEV (reference sequence). For the CDR3, the DNA is TGTGCCAGCAGTTCCGGGACAGTATCTAACTATGGCTACACCTTC. Translation: CASSSGTVSNYGYTF.

The chain employs TRBV2 and TRBJ2-1; D is possibly TRBD2 (5 bases). This CDR3 has 13 residues. Germline assignment: CDR1 SNHLY and CDR2 FYNNEI. The V and J ends lost 4 bases and 3 bases respectively, with 7 bases between them. CDR3 residues: CASSGRSYNEQFF. CDR3 coding DNA: TGTGCCAGCAGTGGGAGGAGCTACAATGAGCAGTTCTTC. The full variable domain, its missing parts supplied by reference TRBV2 and TRBJ2-1, is EPEVTQTPSHQVTQMGQEVILRCVPISNHLYFYWYRQILGQKVEFLVSFYNNEISEKSEIFDDQFSVERPDGSNFTLKIRSTKLEDSAMYFCASSGRSYNEQFFGPGTRLTVL.

This clonotype showed up just a few times. V gene TRBV11-2 combines with J gene TRBJ2-7; the match to TRBD1 covers 8 bases. Trimming removed 4 bases from V and 2 bases from J; junction bases left unmatched: 4. The V gene's germline CDR1 is SGHAT and CDR2 FQNNGV. There are 14 residues in the CDR3. CDR3 in DNA: TGTGCCAGCAGCTGGGGGGACAGGACCTACGAGCAGTACTTC. The encoded protein is CASSWGDRTYEQYF.

In its sample, this clonotype was seen a few times. V gene TRBV15 combines with J gene TRBJ2-1, with no clear D. The CDR3 length is 11 residues. CDR1 LNHNV and CDR2 YYDKDF come from the germline V gene (reference sequence). V lost 5 bases to trimming and J lost 16 bases, with 15 bases between them. The CDR3 is CATSDVGGHFF. The CDR3 region has the DNA TGTGCCACCAGCGACGTAGGTGGCCATTTCTTC. Full variable domain (rest looked up from reference TRBV15 and TRBJ2-1): DAMVIQNPRYQVTQFGKPVTLSCSQTLNHNVMYWYQQKSSQAPKLLFHYYDKDFNNEADTPDNFQSRRPNTSFCFLDIRSPGLGDTAMYLCATSDVGGHFFGPGTRLTVL.

This clonotype was recorded at least ten times. V gene TRBV6-2 or TRBV6-3 combines with J gene TRBJ1-1; no definite D call. This CDR3 contains 14 residues. Germline lookup yields CDR1 MNHEY and CDR2 SVGEGT. Trimming removed 8 bases from V and 3 bases from J, with 16 bases in between. DNA for the CDR3: TGTGCCAGCTTCACGGAGAGGGTGGACACTGAAGCTTTCTTT. Encoded protein: CASFTERVDTEAFF.

The rearrangement links TRBV7-9 to TRBJ2-2; D uncertain. The CDR3 loop spans 16 amino acids. CDR1 SEHNR and CDR2 FQNEAQ come from the germline V gene (reference sequence). V was pared by 1 base and J by 2 bases, with 11 bases between. The CDR3 DNA follows: TGTGCCAGCAGCTTAGACGGTACGGAAAACACCGGGGAGCTGTTTTTT. Translation gives CASSLDGTENTGELFF.

This clonotype was seen many times. V and J are TRBV20-1 and TRBJ2-1, with D hard to call. The length of the CDR3 is 17 residues. Trimming removed 0 bases at V and 1 base at J, with 16 bases between. Germline V CDR1 and CDR2: DFQATT, SNEGSKA (reference sequence). CDR3 nucleotides: TGCAGTGCTAGAGACGAGTTAGGGCTCTTTTCCTACAATGAGCAGTTCTTC. Translation: CSARDELGLFSYNEQFF.

This clonotype was detected a few times. V is TRBV27 and J is TRBJ2-1; D may be TRBD2 (5 bases). The CDR3 totals 14 residues. Per the germline V gene, CDR1 is MNHEY and CDR2 is SMNVEV (reference sequence). V dropped 10 bases and J dropped 4 bases, with 17 bases sitting between them. The CDR3 sequence is CATRMTGEYNEQFF. The CDR3 DNA reads TGTGCCACCCGTATGACCGGGGAATACAATGAGCAGTTCTTC.

V and J are TRBV27 and TRBJ2-1; 8 bases are shared with TRBD2. The CDR3 sequence is 16 residues long. CDR1 is MNHEY, CDR2 SMNVEV, per germline (reference sequence). With 5 bases clipped from V and 0 bases from J, the junction kept 6 bases outside the gene matches. The CDR3 coding sequence is TGTGCCAGCAGTCCCACCGGGACTAGCTCCTACAATGAGCAGTTCTTC. This codes for CASSPTGTSSYNEQFF.

The rearrangement joins TRBV20-1 to TRBJ2-7, with D possibly TRBD2 on 7 matching bases. The V end lost 6 bases, the J end lost 0 bases, and 18 bases lay between the germline ends. The CDR3 covers 15 residues. Germline V gene sequence: CDR1 DFQATT, CDR2 SNEGSKA (reference sequence). The chain's CDR3 is CSARGGAKNSYEQYF. The CDR3 nucleotides are TGCAGTGCCAGGGGAGGGGCCAAGAACTCCTACGAGCAGTACTTC.

This clonotype was seen ten or more times. The chain carries TRBV15 and TRBJ2-5; 9 bases fit TRBD1. With V trimmed by 5 bases and J by 1 base, 8 bases remained unmatched. This CDR3 region has 16 residues. Germline CDR1 reads LNHNV; CDR2 reads YYDKDF (reference sequence). The CDR3 sequence: CATSGDRVRRQETQYF. The DNA for the CDR3 is TGTGCCACCAGCGGGGACAGGGTTCGACGCCAAGAGACCCAGTACTTC.

This clonotype was found a few times. The chain links TRBV9 to TRBJ2-1; 12 bases fit TRBD2. The CDR3 covers 15 residues. Looked up from germline, CDR1 is SGDLS and CDR2 is YYNGEE. V shed 3 bases, J shed 7 bases, and the junction held 5 bases outside the gene matches. The CDR3 is CASSASGGAGNEQFF. As DNA, the CDR3 is TGTGCCAGCAGCGCTAGCGGGGGGGCGGGGAATGAGCAGTTCTTC.

This clonotype came up many times. The J gene is TRBJ1-3, the V gene TRBV2; D is ambiguous. Germline V CDR1 and CDR2: SNHLY, FYNNEI. The CDR3 consists of 17 residues. The ends were cut back, 1 base at V and 0 bases at J, with 13 bases in the middle. CDR3: CASSEVSRSSSGNTIYF. In DNA form, the CDR3 reads TGTGCCAGCAGTGAAGTCAGCAGATCCTCCTCTGGAAACACCATATATTTT.

The chain combines TRBV7-9 with TRBJ2-1; 8 bases are a match to TRBD2. The CDR3 loop spans 14 amino acids. Trimming removed 8 bases from V and 8 bases from J; junction bases left unmatched: 11. Germline V gene lookup returns CDR1 SEHNR and CDR2 FQNEAQ (reference sequence). CDR3 sequence: CASGISGDGDEQFF. The CDR3 DNA follows: TGTGCCAGCGGGATTAGCGGGGATGGGGATGAGCAGTTCTTC. Full variable domain (missing parts from reference TRBV7-9 and TRBJ2-1): DTGVSQNPRHKITKRGQNVTFRCDPISEHNRLYWYRQTLGQGPEFLTYFQNEAQLEKSRLLSDRFSAERPKGSFSTLEIQRTEQGDSAMYLCASGISGDGDEQFFGPGTRLTVL.

The rearrangement links TRBV6-1 to TRBJ2-7, with 7 bases matching TRBD1. The CDR3 is made up of 14 amino acids. Looked up from germline, CDR1 is MNHNS and CDR2 is SASEGT. The V gene end was trimmed by 2 bases and the J gene end by 6 bases; junction bases not matched to a gene: 7. The CDR3: CASSEMEDRSEQYF. For the CDR3, the DNA is TGTGCCAGCAGTGAAATGGAGGACAGGAGCGAGCAGTACTTC.

This rearrangement joins TRBV5-8 to TRBJ2-5; D possibly corresponds to TRBD2 (5 bases). The V and J ends lost 4 bases and 5 bases respectively, with 12 bases between them. Germline values: CDR1 SGHTS, CDR2 YDEGEE. The CDR3 consists of 13 residues. In nucleotides, the CDR3 is TGTGCCAGCAGCCCCGGGGATCTGGAGACCCAGTACTTC. Its translation is CASSPGDLETQYF.

This clonotype was found a few times. This chain connects TRBV28 to TRBJ2-7, with a tentative D call TRBD2 (6 bases). This CDR3 has 14 residues. CDR1 MDHEN and CDR2 SYDVKM come from the germline V gene. V lost 7 bases, J lost 0 bases, and 13 bases lay in between. The CDR3 sequence is CASTGGFSSYEQYF. The DNA of the CDR3 is TGTGCCAGCACCGGAGGGTTCAGCTCCTACGAGCAGTACTTC.

V and J are TRBV12-3 or TRBV12-4 and TRBJ2-7; TRBD2 matches at 8 bases. CDR3 length: 14 amino acids. Unmatched junction bases numbered 4, after V lost 3 bases and J lost 3 bases. CDR3 coding DNA: TGTGCCAGCAGTTTCGGGACTAGAGGCTACGAGCAGTACTTC. It encodes CASSFGTRGYEQYF.

The V call is TRBV3-1, the J call TRBJ2-7; D unresolved. This CDR3 comprises 12 residues. Germline V gene sequence: CDR1 LGHDT, CDR2 YNNKEL (reference sequence). The ends were cut back, 0 bases at V and 5 bases at J, with 5 bases in the middle. This chain's CDR3 is CASSQDNHEQYF. The CDR3 DNA sequence: TGTGCCAGCAGCCAAGATAACCACGAGCAGTACTTC.

This clonotype occurred a few times. The gene calls are TRBV25-1 and TRBJ1-1, with D unresolved. The CDR3 is made up of 13 amino acids. Germline V gene data show CDR1 as MGHDK and CDR2 as SYGVNS. Trimming took off 4 bases at V and 1 base at J, with 7 bases between the two ends. This CDR3 reads CASSVTSNTEAFF. As DNA, the CDR3 is TGTGCCAGCAGTGTCACCTCGAACACTGAAGCTTTCTTT.